This T cell receptor beta chain originates from a study of blood T cell repertoires in COVID-19. TCRdb keeps only in-frame clones here, not all; method: immunoSEQ multiplex PCR. The sample shows 250,000 to 300,000 clones, approximately 91% of them seen only once. Germline CDR1 reads SGHVS; CDR2 reads FNYEAQ. CDR3 size: 15 residues. V lost 5 bases, J lost 2 bases, and 2 bases stayed unmatched. This receptor was taken from a woman between 35 and 50 years old who had recovered from COVID-19. Sequenced input: PBMCs or T cells enriched from blood (not recorded which). The chain employs TRBV7-6 and TRBJ1-5; TRBD1 agrees at 11 bases. CDR3 coding DNA: TGTGCCAGCAGCCAGGGACAGGGGGGCAATCAGCCCCAGCATTTT. Translating it yields CASSQGQGGNQPQHF. The full variable domain, completed using reference TRBV7-6 and TRBJ1-5, is GAGVSQSPRYKVTKRGQDVALRCDPISGHVSLYWYRQALGQGPEFLTYFNYEAQQDKSGLPNDRFSAERPEGSISTLTIQRTEQRDSAMYRCASSQGQGGNQPQHFGDGTRLSIL.